The source of this TCR beta chain is a study of CD8+CD57+ T cells in acquired aplastic anemia. Study information: Sorted CD4+ and CD8+ cells yielded roughly 3.2 ug of DNA on average.

The V gene end was trimmed by 3 bases and the J gene end by 8 bases; junction bases not matched to a gene: 5. The CDR3 is made up of 14 amino acids. Germline CDR1 reads SGHRS; CDR2 reads YFSETQ. Genomic DNA templated the TCR beta VDJ and CDR3 profiling. TCRdb analysed the reads with MiXCR anew, one entry per CDR3 protein. The repertoire includes some 190,000 distinct CDR3 sequences, approximately 45% of them detected once, and 2.5% to 3.5% sits in the top ten. The clonotype originates from a human donor in good health. Sequenced material: sorted CD4+, CD8+, or CD8+CD57+ T cells (not recorded which) from PBMCs. V gene TRBV5-1 combines with J gene TRBJ1-2; TRBD1 agrees at 12 bases. This chain's CDR3 is CASSYPGTGGGYTF. The CDR3 DNA follows: TGCGCCAGCAGCTACCCCGGGACAGGGGGCGGCTACACCTTC.